This T cell receptor beta chain was recorded in a study of T cells in Graves' hyperthyroidism and ophthalmopathy. V gave up 5 bases and J gave up 1 base; unmatched junction bases: 8. Germline CDR1 reads SGHVS; CDR2 reads FQNEAQ. CDR3 length: 16 residues. The investigators amplified TCR beta CDR3 regions from RNA transcripts. With the HTBI primer set, the TCR CDR3 went through a first round of RT-PCR. TCRdb independently ran MiXCR on the multiplex PCR reads; one entry per CDR3 protein. The table includes 500,000 to 550,000 distinct CDR3 sequences, around 21% detected once. Whole-study results and caveats: Most expanded thyroid clonotypes above 0.001 recurred in blood. Ophthalmopathy cases were set apart from stable hyperthyroidism by a 13 V-J model.

This clonotype came up many times. Its antigen remains unidentified. Calling Graves' hyperthyroidism stable meant ophthalmopathy did not progress within 18 months. This chain joins TRBV7-8 and TRBJ1-5; TRBD1 matches at 7 bases. This clonotype originated in a man aged 18 to 30 with Graves' hyperthyroidism. Sequences were obtained from blood. The CDR3 DNA reads as TGTGCCAGCAGCGCAGACAGGGATCAGAGCAATCAGCCCCAGCATTTT. The encoded protein is CASSADRDQSNQPQHF.